The rows below give T cell receptor beta chains drawn from one sample of a study of blood T cell repertoires in COVID-19. TCRdb's copy holds only in-frame clones and misses some; the assay was immunoSEQ multiplex PCR. The profile shows around 100,000 clones, approximately 91% of them singletons. The specimen was peripheral blood. The receptors stem from a woman aged 60-75 years with acute or convalescent COVID-19. Each CDR3 is given with its conserved first and last residue. D genes are given only for firm matches. Rows give clone size only sometimes, using once, few, many, or a class for an expanded clone.

>TRBJ2-1|NA|TRBV24-1|NA
CATSGGYPTGNEQFF
TGTGCCACCAGTGGGGGCTATCCCACTGGAAATGAGCAGTTCTTC
>TRBJ2-3|NA|TRBV29-1|NA
CSVGGVGNTDTQYF
TGCAGCGTTGGGGGGGTAGGGAACACAGATACGCAGTATTTT
>TRBJ1-1|NA|TRBV6-5|NA
CASSYSTGIVNTEAFF
TGTGCCAGCAGTTACTCAACGGGGATCGTGAACACTGAAGCTTTCTTT
>TRBJ1-2|once|TRBV9|TRBD1
CASSVRDRGLGYTF
TGTGCCAGCAGCGTACGGGACAGGGGGCTTGGCTACACCTTC
>TRBJ1-2|NA|TRBV27|NA
CASSLGSQPYGYTF
TGTGCCAGCAGTTTGGGCAGTCAGCCTTATGGCTACACCTTC
>TRBJ2-5|NA|TRBV5-1|NA
CASSNPQETQYF
TGCGCCAGCAGCAATCCCCAGGAGACCCAGTACTTC
>TRBJ1-2|NA|TRBV13|NA
CASSSILASNYGYTF
TGTGCCAGCAGCTCGATCTTGGCTTCGAACTATGGCTACACCTTC
>TRBJ2-7|NA|TRBV28|TRBD1
CASGTAYYEQYF
TGTGCCTCCGGGACAGCGTATTACGAGCAGTACTTC
>TRBJ2-5|NA|TRBV28|NA
CASQGAGGRETQYF
TGTGCCAGCCAAGGGGCCGGGGGTAGGGAGACCCAGTACTTC
>TRBJ2-7|NA|TRBV10-3|NA
CAIRGAYEQYF
TGTGCCATCAGGGGAGCCTACGAGCAGTACTTC
>TRBJ2-5|NA|TRBV10-3|TRBD1
CAISTGERETQYF
TGTGCCATCTCGACAGGGGAAAGAGAGACCCAGTACTTC
>TRBJ2-7|NA|TRBV6-2/TRBV6-3|TRBD1
CASSTGTGGFKQYF
TGTGCCAGCAGTACCGGGACAGGGGGATTCAAGCAGTACTTC
>TRBJ2-1|NA|TRBV12-1|NA
CASSFDTGQQFF
TGTGCCAGCAGCTTTGATACAGGGCAGCAGTTCTTC
>TRBJ1-2|NA|TRBV6-5|NA
CASSPTGSRGYTF
TGTGCCAGCAGTCCTACAGGGTCGCGAGGCTACACCTTC
>TRBJ1-5|NA|TRBV10-2|NA
CASSDEQYSNQPQHF
TGCGCCAGCAGTGACGAACAGTATAGCAATCAGCCCCAGCATTTT
>TRBJ2-3|NA|TRBV7-3|NA
CASSLLGTLTDTQYF
TGTGCCAGCAGCTTGCTGGGGACTCTCACAGATACGCAGTATTTT
>TRBJ1-6|once|TRBV5-1|NA
CASSLDPGSSYNSPLHF
TGCGCCAGCAGCTTGGATCCCGGGAGCTCCTATAATTCACCCCTCCACTTT
>TRBJ2-4|NA|TRBV6-6|NA
CASSLQGIGYPENIQYF
TGTGCCAGCAGTCTACAGGGAATCGGATACCCAGAAAACATTCAGTACTTC
>TRBJ1-2|NA|TRBV28|NA
CASSSQALEDYGYTF
TGTGCCAGCAGTTCCCAGGCTCTGGAGGACTATGGCTACACCTTC
>TRBJ1-1|NA|TRBV4-1|NA
CASSQDIKTVEAFF
TGCGCCAGCAGCCAAGATATAAAGACAGTAGAAGCTTTCTTT